This TCR beta chain was profiled in a study of blood T cells in healthy people across ages. Study findings and constraints: Naive and antigen-experienced cells were not separated, limiting conclusive comparison.

The ends were cut back, 5 bases at V and 4 bases at J, with 26 bases in the middle. CDR1 and CDR2 (germline): PRHDT, FYEKMQ (reference sequence). The CDR3 has 19 residues. Concerning this clonotype: Antigen specificity is unknown.

The authors ran a second PCR of about 6 to 11 cycles using a sample-barcoded 5' primer and a J-beta primer mix. Using its own MiXCR run on the 5' RACE reads, TCRdb lists one record per CDR3 protein. Of roughly 1.7 million distinct CDR3 sequences listed, roughly 32% are singletons. The chain couples TRBV13 to TRBJ1-4; perhaps TRBD1 as D (6 bases). The sample was blood. The receptor's source is a woman aged 25-40 years in good health. For the CDR3, the DNA is TGTGCCAGCAGCCAAACACAGGGCCCTCAGGCAACGCATAATGAAAAACTGTTTTTT. Encoded protein: CASSQTQGPQATHNEKLFF.